This passage covers 2 T cell receptor beta chains from one sample sequenced in a study of T cell responses to AZD1222 COVID-19 vaccine. Clones were read by immunoSEQ multiplex PCR, and TCRdb kept only the in-frame ones, dropping some. The sample has around 190,000 clones, approximately 91% seen once. Sequencing was performed on peripheral blood, taken 28 days after the second AZD1222 dose. These receptors originate from an adult who received the AZD1222 COVID-19 vaccine.

The V call is TRBV11-3, the J call TRBJ2-7, with unresolved D. Germline lookup yields CDR1 SGHNT and CDR2 YENEEA. The V gene lost 7 bases and the J gene lost 0 bases, with 10 bases spanning the gap. The CDR3 is 13 residues long. The CDR3 region has the DNA TGTGCCAGCACGGTATTCAGCTCCTACGAGCAGTACTTC. Residues: CASTVFSSYEQYF.

This clone was picked up one time. The chain employs TRBV18 and TRBJ2-3; 8 positions agree with TRBD2. The CDR3 totals 14 residues. Germline V gene lookup returns CDR1 KGHSH and CDR2 LQKENI. Trimming removed 1 base from V and 6 bases from J; junction bases left unmatched: 3. DNA of the CDR3: TGTGCCAGCTCACCACGAAGCGGGAGCGATACGCAGTATTTT. Translating it yields CASSPRSGSDTQYF.